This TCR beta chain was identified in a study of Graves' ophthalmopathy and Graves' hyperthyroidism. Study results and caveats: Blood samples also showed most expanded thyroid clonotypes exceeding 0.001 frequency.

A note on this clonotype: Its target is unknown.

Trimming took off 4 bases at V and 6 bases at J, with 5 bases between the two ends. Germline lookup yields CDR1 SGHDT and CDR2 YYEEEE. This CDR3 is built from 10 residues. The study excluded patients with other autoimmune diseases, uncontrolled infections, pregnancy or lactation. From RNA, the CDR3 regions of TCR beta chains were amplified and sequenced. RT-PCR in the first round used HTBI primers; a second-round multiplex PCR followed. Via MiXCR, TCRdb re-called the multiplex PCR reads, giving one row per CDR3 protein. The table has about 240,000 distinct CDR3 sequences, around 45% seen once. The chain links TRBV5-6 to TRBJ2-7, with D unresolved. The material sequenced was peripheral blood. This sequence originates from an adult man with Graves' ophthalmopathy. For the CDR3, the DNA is TGTGCCAGCAGCCCTCGCGAGCAGTACTTC. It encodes CASSPREQYF.